The 21 T cell receptor beta chains in this list originate from one sample, sequenced in a study of shared clonotypes between healthy human individuals. Here immunoSEQ multiplex PCR was the method, and the copy in TCRdb shows in-frame clones only, minus some. The sample has hundreds of thousands of clones; 74% are singletons. Sequencing input: memory CD4+ T cells sorted from blood. Subset in this sample: CD45RA-negative fraction. The origin of the receptors is a young woman in good health.

This chain joins TRBV6-1 and TRBJ2-7; D is unresolved. This CDR3 is built from 15 residues. V was trimmed by 10 bases and J by 1 base, leaving 20 bases between them. The germline V gene has CDR1 MNHNS and CDR2 SASEGT. The DNA of the CDR3 is TGTGCCATCACACTCTTGGGGATGAATTCCTACGAGCAGTACTTC. Translating gives CAITLLGMNSYEQYF.

The V call is TRBV5-1, the J call TRBJ1-4, with D tentatively TRBD1 (5 bases). Germline V gene sequence: CDR1 SGHRS, CDR2 YFSETQ. Trimming removed 6 bases from V and 8 bases from J, with 17 bases in between. The CDR3 is made up of 14 amino acids. The chain's CDR3 is CASNPSGSGEKLFF. CDR3 nucleotides: TGCGCCAGCAACCCGTCGGGTTCAGGGGAAAAACTGTTTTTT.

This chain uses TRBV6-6 with TRBJ1-5; D unclear. Trimming pared 0 bases from V and 5 bases from J, leaving 5 bases between. The CDR3 has 13 residues. The germline V gene has CDR1 MNHNY and CDR2 SVGAGI (reference sequence). CDR3 region: CASSYSYYQPQHF. The CDR3 coding sequence is TGTGCCAGCAGTTACTCTTACTATCAGCCCCAGCATTTT.

The chain uses TRBV28 and TRBJ1-5; tentatively, D is TRBD1 (5 bases). Trimming cost V 3 bases and J 7 bases, with 13 bases left between them. Germline-derived CDR1 and CDR2 are MDHEN and SYDVKM. The CDR3 sequence is 14 residues long. The DNA for the CDR3 is TGTGCCAGCAGTTTTAGGTCAGGGAAACAGCCCCAGCATTTT. Translation gives CASSFRSGKQPQHF.

The chain uses TRBV18 and TRBJ2-5; D may be TRBD2 (6 bases). This CDR3 is built from 13 residues. Per germline, CDR1 KGHSH and CDR2 LQKENI. The V end lost 5 bases, the J end lost 4 bases, and 11 bases lay between the germline ends. The CDR3 DNA reads as TGTGCCAGCTCATTCCAGGGAGGAGAGACCCAGTACTTC. Translation gives CASSFQGGETQYF.

The CDR3 region is CASSLGVMGGRSYEQYF. The CDR3 nucleotides read TGCGCCAGCAGCTTGGGGGTAATGGGCGGGAGGTCCTACGAGCAGTACTTC. V usage is TRBV5-1 and J usage is TRBJ2-7; 8 positions match TRBD2. Per germline, CDR1 SGHRS and CDR2 YFSETQ. The J segment lost 1 base and the V segment lost 0 bases, leaving 9 bases of the junction unmatched. The CDR3 has 17 residues.

This clone was seen a handful of times. V gene TRBV28 combines with J gene TRBJ1-2; D remains ambiguous. The CDR3 runs to 12 residues. From germline, CDR1 is MDHEN and CDR2 SYDVKM. Between the trimmed V and J ends, which lost 4 bases and 8 bases, there was a span of 11 bases. The CDR3 DNA follows: TGTGCCAGCAGTTACGGTACCCGAGGCTACACCTTC. Its translation: CASSYGTRGYTF.

The CDR3 sequence: CASSSYGETQYF. The CDR3 DNA reads as TGTGCCAGCAGCTCTTATGGGGAGACCCAGTACTTC. The chain links TRBV9 to TRBJ2-5; D is unresolved. This CDR3 region has 12 residues. The ends were cut back, 4 bases at V and 5 bases at J, with 9 bases in the middle. Per germline, CDR1 SGDLS and CDR2 YYNGEE.

This chain connects TRBV7-9 to TRBJ1-1, with D tentatively TRBD1 (5 bases). CDR3 length equals 17 residues. V lost 5 bases and J 2 bases, leaving 21 bases between the germline ends. Germline CDR1 SEHNR, CDR2 FQNEAQ (reference sequence). The chain's CDR3 is CASSPTPLEGDNTEAFF. The CDR3 DNA follows: TGTGCCAGCAGCCCGACGCCCTTGGAAGGGGATAACACTGAAGCTTTCTTT.

The V call is TRBV27, the J call TRBJ1-5; TRBD1 is a possible D gene (5 bases). This CDR3 comprises 17 residues. Germline lookup yields CDR1 MNHEY and CDR2 SMNVEV (reference sequence). Trimming removed 5 bases from V and 7 bases from J, with 24 bases in between. The CDR3 sequence is CASSPRSPGPSRQPQHF. The CDR3 DNA follows: TGTGCCAGCAGTCCGCGATCCCCGGGGCCTTCAAGACAGCCCCAGCATTTT.

The table lists this clone with a few counts. The chain carries TRBV20-1 and TRBJ1-2; D ambiguous. Trimming left V 0 bases short and J 12 bases short, with 8 bases between. Germline V gives CDR1 DFQATT, CDR2 SNEGSKA (reference sequence). This CDR3 is 10 amino acids long. The CDR3 nucleotides read TGCAGTGCTAGAGATCGGGTGGACACCTTC. This encodes CSARDRVDTF.

A word on this clone: At one boundary the junction diverges from the germline segment, which might be a read error. This rearrangement joins TRBV2 to TRBJ2-1; 16 bases line up with TRBD2. Germline V gives CDR1 SNHLY, CDR2 FYNNEI. CDR3 length: 13 residues. CDR3 sequence (DNA): TGTGCCAGCAGTTTGGGACTAGCGGGAGGGATCCTCTTC. Translation gives CASSLGLAGGILF.

This clone was seen repeatedly, ten times or more. Other nucleotide sequences from this sample produce the same CDR3. This chain connects TRBV28 to TRBJ1-5; D call uncertain. Germline V CDR1 and CDR2: MDHEN, SYDVKM. The CDR3 extends over 13 amino acids. V lost 3 bases, J lost 4 bases, and 7 bases lay in between. As DNA, the CDR3 is TGTGCCAGCAGTTTTGGAATTAATCAGCCCCAGCATTTT. This sequence encodes CASSFGINQPQHF. Full variable domain (outside the CDR3, taken from reference TRBV28 and TRBJ1-5): DVKVTQSSRYLVKRTGEKVFLECVQDMDHENMFWYRQDPGLGLRLIYFSYDVKMKEKGDIPEGYSVSREKKERFSLILESASTNQTSMYLCASSFGINQPQHFGDGTRLSIL.

The CDR3 nucleotides read TGTGCCAGCAGTTACTCGATGGCCCCCGAGCAGTACTTC. Protein sequence: CASSYSMAPEQYF. This chain connects TRBV6-6 to TRBJ2-7; no firm D call. The V gene lost 0 bases and the J gene lost 6 bases, with 9 bases spanning the gap. Germline CDR1 and CDR2: MNHNY and SVGAGI (reference sequence). CDR3 length: 13 residues.

This chain connects TRBV19 to TRBJ2-7; tentatively, D is TRBD2 (6 bases). This CDR3 has 15 residues. Trimming stripped 4 bases from V and 1 base from J, with 14 bases between. Germline V CDR1 and CDR2: LNHDA, SQIVND (reference sequence). The CDR3 loop is CASSTVLGGSYEQYF. DNA for the CDR3: TGTGCCAGTAGTACCGTGTTGGGGGGATCCTACGAGCAGTACTTC.

The J gene is TRBJ2-1, the V gene TRBV18, with 12 positions matching TRBD2. Germline assignment: CDR1 KGHSH and CDR2 LQKENI. V was pared by 2 bases and J by 4 bases, with 9 bases of the junction left unmatched. This CDR3 region has 18 residues. The CDR3 spells CASSPMMLAGGDYNEQFF. DNA for the CDR3: TGTGCCAGCTCACCAATGATGCTAGCGGGAGGGGATTACAATGAGCAGTTCTTC.

The rearrangement joins TRBV15 to TRBJ2-5; D may match TRBD1 or TRBD2 (5 bases each). V lost 1 base and J 7 bases, leaving 13 bases between the germline ends. The CDR3 is made up of 14 amino acids. The germline V gene has CDR1 LNHNV and CDR2 YYDKDF (reference sequence). CDR3 in amino acids: CATSRGGRGATQYF. In DNA, the CDR3 is TGTGCCACCAGCAGAGGGGGGAGAGGGGCGACCCAGTACTTC.

This rearrangement joins TRBV19 to TRBJ2-4; D may be TRBD2 (5 bases). Deletions cut 6 bases from V and 1 base from J, with 7 bases between. The CDR3 is 13 residues long. Germline values: CDR1 LNHDA, CDR2 SQIVND (reference sequence). This CDR3 reads CASRSGAKNIQYF. The CDR3 DNA reads TGTGCCAGTAGGTCGGGGGCCAAAAACATTCAGTACTTC.

This clone was observed many times. The chain has TRBV2 and TRBJ1-2, with a tentative D call TRBD1 (6 bases). Trimming left V 2 bases short and J 4 bases short, with 14 bases between. The CDR3 totals 15 residues. Germline V gene lookup returns CDR1 SNHLY and CDR2 FYNNEI. The CDR3 DNA is TGTGCCAGCAGTGAAAACAGGGTTGAAGCCTATGGCTACACCTTC. Translation gives CASSENRVEAYGYTF. Complete variable domain (other parts from reference TRBV2 and TRBJ1-2): EPEVTQTPSHQVTQMGQEVILRCVPISNHLYFYWYRQILGQKVEFLVSFYNNEISEKSEIFDDQFSVERPDGSNFTLKIRSTKLEDSAMYFCASSENRVEAYGYTFGSGTRLTVV.

The chain employs TRBV28 and TRBJ1-2; D remains ambiguous. Between the trimmed V and J ends, which lost 4 bases and 5 bases, there was a span of 8 bases. Germline-derived CDR1 and CDR2 are MDHEN and SYDVKM. This CDR3 is built from 12 residues. In nucleotides, the CDR3 is TGTGCCAGCAGTTCGGAGGGATATGGCTACACCTTC. As protein: CASSSEGYGYTF.

CDR3 sequence reads: CAWSVGAWDQPQHF. The CDR3 DNA follows: TGTGCCTGGAGTGTAGGGGCATGGGATCAGCCCCAGCATTTT. This rearrangement joins TRBV30 to TRBJ1-5, with TRBD1 as a possible D gene (5 bases). Germline CDR1 and CDR2: GTSNPN and SVGIG (reference sequence). The CDR3 is 14 amino acids. V dropped 0 bases and J dropped 5 bases, with 11 bases sitting between them.